Sequencing of this T cell receptor beta chain was carried out in a study of T cells in Graves' hyperthyroidism and ophthalmopathy. General study results and limits: Ophthalmopathy prediction by the model preceded onset by a median about 6 months. Peripheral blood also featured most of the thyroid clonotypes expanded above 0.001.

Researchers amplified the TCR beta CDR3 regions from RNA transcripts. Primed by the HTBI set, a first-round RT-PCR was run on the TCR CDR3. TCRdb redid the calling of the multiplex PCR reads with MiXCR, one entry per CDR3 protein. The table shows 620,000 or so distinct CDR3 sequences, with more than 14% occurring only once. This clonotype was found many times. Its antigen is as yet unknown. V lost 1 base and J 4 bases, leaving 10 bases between the germline ends. CDR1 DFQATT and CDR2 SNEGSKA come from the germline V gene (reference sequence). This CDR3 has 13 residues. The diagnostic basis comprised clinical symptoms, serum thyroxine and TRAb, thyroid ultrasound and orbital computed tomography.

Sequencing used blood. This sequence joins TRBV20-1 and TRBJ1-1, with D possibly TRBD1 on 5 matching bases. This clonotype originated in a woman between 50 and 59 years old with Graves' ophthalmopathy. The CDR3 here is CSARGGVGTEAFF. Written as DNA, the CDR3 is TGCAGTGCTAGAGGAGGGGTGGGCACTGAAGCTTTCTTT.